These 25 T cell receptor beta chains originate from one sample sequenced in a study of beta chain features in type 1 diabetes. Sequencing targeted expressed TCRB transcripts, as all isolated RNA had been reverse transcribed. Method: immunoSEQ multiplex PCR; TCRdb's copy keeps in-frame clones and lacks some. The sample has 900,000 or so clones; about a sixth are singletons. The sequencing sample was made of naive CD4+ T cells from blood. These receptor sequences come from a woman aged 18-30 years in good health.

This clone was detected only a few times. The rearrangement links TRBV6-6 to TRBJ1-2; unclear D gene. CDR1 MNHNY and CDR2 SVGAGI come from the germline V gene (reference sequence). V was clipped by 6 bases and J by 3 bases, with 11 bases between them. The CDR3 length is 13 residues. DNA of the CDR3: TGTGCCAGCAGCTTGGACGGGGACTATGGCTACACCTTC. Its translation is CASSLDGDYGYTF.

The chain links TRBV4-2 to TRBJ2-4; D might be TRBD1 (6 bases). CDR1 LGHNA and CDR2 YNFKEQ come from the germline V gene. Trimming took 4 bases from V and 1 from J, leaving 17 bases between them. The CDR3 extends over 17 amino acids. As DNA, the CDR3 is TGTGCCAGCAGCCCGCTGTGGCTGGACAGTGCCAAAAACATTCAGTACTTC. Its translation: CASSPLWLDSAKNIQYF.

The CDR3 is CASRRAGVRTEAFF. CDR3 in DNA: TGTGCCAGCAGACGGGCAGGGGTGAGGACTGAAGCTTTCTTT. The chain links TRBV28 to TRBJ1-1; TRBD1 might be the D (6 bases). CDR1 and CDR2 from the germline V gene are MDHEN and SYDVKM. V was trimmed by 6 bases and J by 5 bases, leaving 16 bases between them. The CDR3 sequence is 14 residues long.

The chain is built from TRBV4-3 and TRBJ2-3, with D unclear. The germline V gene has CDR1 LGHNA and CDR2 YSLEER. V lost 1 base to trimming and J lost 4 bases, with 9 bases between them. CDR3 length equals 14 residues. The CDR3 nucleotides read TGCGCCAGCAGCCAAGTGGTGGCGTCAGATACGCAGTATTTT. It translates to CASSQVVASDTQYF.

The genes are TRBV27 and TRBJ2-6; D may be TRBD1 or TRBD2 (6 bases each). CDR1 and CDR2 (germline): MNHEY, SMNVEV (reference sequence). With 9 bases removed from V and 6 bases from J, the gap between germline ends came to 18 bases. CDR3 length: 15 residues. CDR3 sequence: CASRGRLREANVLTF. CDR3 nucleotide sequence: TGTGCCAGTCGGGGGCGCCTGAGGGAGGCCAACGTCCTGACTTTC.

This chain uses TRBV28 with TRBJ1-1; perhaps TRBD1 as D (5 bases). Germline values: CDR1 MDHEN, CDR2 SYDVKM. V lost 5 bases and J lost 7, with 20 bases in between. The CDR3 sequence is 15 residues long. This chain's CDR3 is CASSPPAGRYVEAFF. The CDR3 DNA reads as TGTGCCAGCAGTCCACCCGCAGGGAGATACGTTGAAGCTTTCTTT. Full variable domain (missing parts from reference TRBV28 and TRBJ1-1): DVKVTQSSRYLVKRTGEKVFLECVQDMDHENMFWYRQDPGLGLRLIYFSYDVKMKEKGDIPEGYSVSREKKERFSLILESASTNQTSMYLCASSPPAGRYVEAFFGQGTRLTVV.

The CDR3, as DNA: TGTGCCAGCTCACCCGGGACGGAGACTAGCGGGACCCAGTTCTTC. This codes for CASSPGTETSGTQFF. The gene calls are TRBV18 and TRBJ2-1, with TRBD2 matching 11 bases. This CDR3 spans 15 amino acids. With V trimmed by 3 bases and J by 13 bases, 11 bases remained unmatched. Germline V gives CDR1 KGHSH, CDR2 LQKENI.

The CDR3 is CASSFGGASYNEQFF. The CDR3 DNA sequence: TGTGCCAGCAGCTTCGGCGGAGCCAGCTACAATGAGCAGTTCTTC. The V call is TRBV11-2, the J call TRBJ2-1; D ambiguous. This CDR3 region has 15 residues. Trimming left V 3 bases short and J 3 bases short, with 12 bases between. Germline V CDR1 and CDR2: SGHAT, FQNNGV.

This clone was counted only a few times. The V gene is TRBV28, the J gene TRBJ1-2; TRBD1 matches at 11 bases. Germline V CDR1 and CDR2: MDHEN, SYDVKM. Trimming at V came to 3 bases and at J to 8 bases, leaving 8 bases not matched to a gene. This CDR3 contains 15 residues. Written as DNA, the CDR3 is TGTGCCAGCAGTTTTCGGGACAGGGGGTCGTCGGGCTACACCTTC. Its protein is CASSFRDRGSSGYTF.

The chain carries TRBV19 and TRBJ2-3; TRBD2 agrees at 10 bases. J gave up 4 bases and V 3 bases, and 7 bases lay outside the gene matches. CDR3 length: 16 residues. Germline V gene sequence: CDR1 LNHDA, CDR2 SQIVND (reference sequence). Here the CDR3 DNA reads TGTGCCAGTAGTATTCCTCTAGCGGGAGAGGCAGATACGCAGTATTTT. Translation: CASSIPLAGEADTQYF.

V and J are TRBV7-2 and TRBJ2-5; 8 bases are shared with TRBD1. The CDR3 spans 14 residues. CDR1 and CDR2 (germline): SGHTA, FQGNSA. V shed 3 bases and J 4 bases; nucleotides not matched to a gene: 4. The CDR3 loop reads CASSFYTGGETQYF. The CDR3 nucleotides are TGTGCCAGCAGCTTTTACACAGGGGGAGAGACCCAGTACTTC.

This CDR3 is CAITKGSSSKETQYF. CDR3 DNA sequence: TGTGCCATCACTAAAGGGAGTAGCAGCAAAGAGACCCAGTACTTC. V usage is TRBV10-3 and J usage is TRBJ2-5; a possible D gene is TRBD2 (5 bases). The length of the CDR3 is 15 residues. Germline V CDR1 and CDR2: ENHRY, SYGVKD. Trimming took off 7 bases at V and 3 bases at J, with 18 bases between the two ends.

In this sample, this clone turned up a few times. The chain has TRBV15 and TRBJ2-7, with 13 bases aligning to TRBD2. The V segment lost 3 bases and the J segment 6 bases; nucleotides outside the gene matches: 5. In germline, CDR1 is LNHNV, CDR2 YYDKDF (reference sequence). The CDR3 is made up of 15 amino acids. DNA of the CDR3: TGTGCCACCAGCAGCGGACTAGCGGGAGTGACCGAGCAGTACTTC. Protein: CATSSGLAGVTEQYF.

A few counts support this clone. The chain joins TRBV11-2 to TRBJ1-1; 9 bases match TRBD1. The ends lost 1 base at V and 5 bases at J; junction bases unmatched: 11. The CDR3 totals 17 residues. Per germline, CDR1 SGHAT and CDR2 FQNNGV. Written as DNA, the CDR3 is TGTGCCAGCAGCTTAGCGGGGACAGGGAAAGGTTGGACTGAAGCTTTCTTT. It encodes CASSLAGTGKGWTEAFF.

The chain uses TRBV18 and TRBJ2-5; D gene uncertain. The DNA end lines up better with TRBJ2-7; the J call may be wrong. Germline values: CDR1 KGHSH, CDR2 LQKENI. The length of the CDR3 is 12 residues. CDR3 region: CASSPQEREQYF. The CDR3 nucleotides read TGTGCCAGCTCACCCCAGGAACGCGAGCAGTACTTC.

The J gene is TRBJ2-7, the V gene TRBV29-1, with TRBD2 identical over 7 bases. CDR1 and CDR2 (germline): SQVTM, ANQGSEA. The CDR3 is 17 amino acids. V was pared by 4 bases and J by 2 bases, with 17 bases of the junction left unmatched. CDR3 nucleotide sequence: TGCAGCGTTGCATGGGGGGTGAGCGGGACTACACCCTACGAGCAGTACTTC. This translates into CSVAWGVSGTTPYEQYF.

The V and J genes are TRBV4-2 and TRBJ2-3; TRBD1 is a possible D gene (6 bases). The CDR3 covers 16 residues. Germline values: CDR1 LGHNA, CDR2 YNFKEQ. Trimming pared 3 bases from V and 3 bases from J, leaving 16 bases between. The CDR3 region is CASSHPEGGGTDTQYF. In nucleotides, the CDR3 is TGTGCCAGCAGCCATCCGGAAGGGGGTGGGACAGATACGCAGTATTTT.

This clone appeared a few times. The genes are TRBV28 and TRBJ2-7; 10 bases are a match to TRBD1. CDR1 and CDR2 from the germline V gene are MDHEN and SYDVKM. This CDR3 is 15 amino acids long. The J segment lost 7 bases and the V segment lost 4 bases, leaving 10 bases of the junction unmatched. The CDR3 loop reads CASSYPPGTGVEQYF. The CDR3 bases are TGTGCCAGCAGTTATCCGCCGGGGACAGGGGTTGAGCAGTACTTC.

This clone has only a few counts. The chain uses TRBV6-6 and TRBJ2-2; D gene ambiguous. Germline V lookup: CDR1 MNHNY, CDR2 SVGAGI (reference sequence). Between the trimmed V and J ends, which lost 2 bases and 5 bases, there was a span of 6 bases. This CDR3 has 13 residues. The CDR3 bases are TGTGCCAGCAGTTACATGGAGACCGGGGAGCTGTTTTTT. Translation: CASSYMETGELFF.

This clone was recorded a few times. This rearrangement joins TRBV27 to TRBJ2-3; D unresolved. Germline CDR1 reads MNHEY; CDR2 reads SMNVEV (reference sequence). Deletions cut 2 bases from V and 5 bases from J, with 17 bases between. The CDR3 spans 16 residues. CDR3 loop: CASSLRPTISGDTQYF. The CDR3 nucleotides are TGTGCCAGCAGTTTACGGCCAACCATATCGGGAGATACGCAGTATTTT.

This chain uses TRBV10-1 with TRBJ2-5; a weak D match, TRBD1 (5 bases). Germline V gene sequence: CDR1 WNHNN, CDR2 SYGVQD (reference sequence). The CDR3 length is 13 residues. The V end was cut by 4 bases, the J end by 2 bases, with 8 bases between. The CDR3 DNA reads TGCGCCAGCAGTGGACAGCTACAAGAGACCCAGTACTTC. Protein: CASSGQLQETQYF.

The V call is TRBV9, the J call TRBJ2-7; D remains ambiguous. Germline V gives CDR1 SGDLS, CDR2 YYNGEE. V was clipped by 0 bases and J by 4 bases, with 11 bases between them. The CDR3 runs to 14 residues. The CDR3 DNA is TGTGCCAGCAGCGTAGGTTTTCTAGGATACGAGCAGTACTTC. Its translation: CASSVGFLGYEQYF.

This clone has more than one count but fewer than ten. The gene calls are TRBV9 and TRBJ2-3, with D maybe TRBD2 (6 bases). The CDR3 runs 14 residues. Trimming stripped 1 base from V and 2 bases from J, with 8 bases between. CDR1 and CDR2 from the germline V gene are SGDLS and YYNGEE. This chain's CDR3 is CASSVKLATDTQYF. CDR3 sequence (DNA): TGTGCCAGCAGCGTAAAACTAGCCACAGATACGCAGTATTTT. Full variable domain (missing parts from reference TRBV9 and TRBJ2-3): DSGVTQTPKHLITATGQRVTLRCSPRSGDLSVYWYQQSLDQGLQFLIQYYNGEERAKGNILERFSAQQFPDLHSELNLSSLELGDSALYFCASSVKLATDTQYFGPGTRLTVL.

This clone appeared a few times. The CDR3 spells CASSTGRNTDTQYF. The DNA of the CDR3 is TGTGCCAGTTCGACGGGCAGAAACACAGATACGCAGTATTTT. This chain connects TRBV5-6 to TRBJ2-3; D gene unclear. V was clipped by 8 bases and J by 2 bases, with 15 bases between them. Per the germline V gene, CDR1 is SGHDT and CDR2 is YYEEEE. The CDR3 contains 14 residues. The full variable domain, its missing parts supplied by reference TRBV5-6 and TRBJ2-3, is DAGVTQSPTHLIKTRGQQVTLRCSPKSGHDTVSWYQQALGQGPQFIFQYYEEEERQRGNFPDRFSGHQFPNYSSELNVNALLLGDSALYLCASSTGRNTDTQYFGPGTRLTVL.

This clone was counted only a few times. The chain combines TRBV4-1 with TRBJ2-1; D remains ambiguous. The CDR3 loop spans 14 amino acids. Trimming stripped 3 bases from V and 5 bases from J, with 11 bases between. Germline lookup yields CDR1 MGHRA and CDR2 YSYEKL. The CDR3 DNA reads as TGCGCCAGCAGCCAGCCAGTCCGTCACAATGAGCAGTTCTTC. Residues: CASSQPVRHNEQFF.